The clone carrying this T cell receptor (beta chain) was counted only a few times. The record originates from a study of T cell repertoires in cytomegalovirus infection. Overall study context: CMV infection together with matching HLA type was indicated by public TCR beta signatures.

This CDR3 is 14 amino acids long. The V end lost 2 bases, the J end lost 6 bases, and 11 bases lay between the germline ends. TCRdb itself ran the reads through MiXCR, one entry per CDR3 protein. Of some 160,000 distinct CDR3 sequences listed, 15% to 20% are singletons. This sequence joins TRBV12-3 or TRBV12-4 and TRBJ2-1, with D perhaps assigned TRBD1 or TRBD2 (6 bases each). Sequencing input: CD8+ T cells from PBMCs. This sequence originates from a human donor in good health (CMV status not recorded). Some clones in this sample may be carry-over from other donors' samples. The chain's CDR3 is CASSLKGGGNEQFF. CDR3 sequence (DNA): TGTGCCAGCAGTTTAAAAGGAGGGGGCAATGAGCAGTTCTTC.